Included here is one T cell receptor (beta chain) sequence, with context. Its antigen remains unknown. This CDR3 has 17 amino acids. V gave up 6 bases and J gave up 7 bases, with 25 bases separating them. Germline assignment: CDR1 MDHEN and CDR2 SYDVKM. With 60 Vbeta and 13 Jbeta primers, the PCR was carried out. Clones were read by immunoSEQ multiplex PCR, and TCRdb kept only the in-frame ones, dropping some. The table shows roughly 110,000 clones, with more than 75% occurring only once. This sample is part of a study of cytomegalovirus exposure and HLA in healthy donors. Overall study findings and caveats: In a later analysis, TCR beta V- and J-gene trimming was associated with a missense DCLRE1C variant. Indistinguishable V segments such as TRBV6-2 and TRBV6-3 were excluded. One later analysis reportedly identified an Asian-associated ancestry cluster that showed fewer N-insertions than the roughly 640-donor mean. High sensitivity and specificity were reportedly achieved when the classifier diagnosed cytomegalovirus status.

The clonotype comes from a woman in her fifties or sixties in good health and CMV-seropositive. The source material was PBMCs. The J gene is TRBJ2-1, the V gene TRBV28; a weak D match, TRBD1 (6 bases). The CDR3 sequence is CASRSDSDAGFRNEQFF. The DNA of the CDR3 is TGTGCCAGCAGATCGGACAGTGATGCTGGTTTCAGGAATGAGCAGTTCTTC. Complete variable domain (other parts from reference TRBV28 and TRBJ2-1): DVKVTQSSRYLVKRTGEKVFLECVQDMDHENMFWYRQDPGLGLRLIYFSYDVKMKEKGDIPEGYSVSREKKERFSLILESASTNQTSMYLCASRSDSDAGFRNEQFFGPGTRLTVL.